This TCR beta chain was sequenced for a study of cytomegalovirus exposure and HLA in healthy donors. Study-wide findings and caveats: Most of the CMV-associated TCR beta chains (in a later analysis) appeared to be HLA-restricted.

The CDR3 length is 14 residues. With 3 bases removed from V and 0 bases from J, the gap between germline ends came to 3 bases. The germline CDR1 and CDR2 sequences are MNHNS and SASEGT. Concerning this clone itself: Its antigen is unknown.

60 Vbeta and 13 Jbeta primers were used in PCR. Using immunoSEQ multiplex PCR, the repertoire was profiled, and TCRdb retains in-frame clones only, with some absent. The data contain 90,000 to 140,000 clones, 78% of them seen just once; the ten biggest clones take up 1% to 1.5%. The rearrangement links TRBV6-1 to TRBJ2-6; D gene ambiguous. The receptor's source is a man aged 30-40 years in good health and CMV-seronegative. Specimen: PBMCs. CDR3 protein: CASSDNSGANVLTF. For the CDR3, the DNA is TGTGCCAGCAGTGACAACTCTGGGGCCAACGTCCTGACTTTC.